Presented here are 13 T cell receptor beta chains from one specimen sequenced in a study of cytomegalovirus exposure and HLA in healthy donors. The PCR had 60 Vbeta and 13 Jbeta primers. TCRdb's table, derived via immunoSEQ multiplex PCR, lists solely in-frame clones and lacks some. The sample lists fewer than 120,000 clones, 65% to 80% occurring once. The sample taken for sequencing was PBMCs. These TCRs come from a man aged 30-40 years in good health and CMV-seropositive.

There are a few counts of this clone. This chain uses TRBV7-6 with TRBJ1-6, with no clear D. The germline V gene encodes CDR1 SGHVS and CDR2 FNYEAQ. The CDR3 has 15 residues. V lost 2 bases, J lost 9 bases, and 14 bases lay in between. The CDR3 region has the DNA TGTGCCAGCAGCTTACGGGAGGTCGATAGTTCACCCCTCCACTTT. It translates to CASSLREVDSSPLHF. Filled out from reference TRBV7-6 and TRBJ1-6, the complete variable domain reads GAGVSQSPRYKVTKRGQDVALRCDPISGHVSLYWYRQALGQGPEFLTYFNYEAQQDKSGLPNDRFSAERPEGSISTLTIQRTEQRDSAMYRCASSLREVDSSPLHFGNGTRLTVT.

This clone was seen once. The gene calls are TRBV2 and TRBJ1-5; D not certain. V was pared by 7 bases and J by 2 bases, with 9 bases between. The CDR3 contains 13 residues. CDR1 and CDR2 from the germline V gene are SNHLY and FYNNEI. CDR3 sequence reads: CASKGSGNQPQHF. CDR3 bases: TGTGCCAGCAAGGGTAGCGGCAATCAGCCCCAGCATTTT.

The rearrangement links TRBV2 to TRBJ2-7; 7 nucleotides match TRBD1. With 4 bases clipped from V and 2 bases from J, the junction kept 5 bases outside the gene matches. Germline V lookup: CDR1 SNHLY, CDR2 FYNNEI. CDR3 length equals 14 residues. The CDR3 sequence is CASSARGRPYEQYF. The CDR3 nucleotides are TGTGCCAGCAGTGCGAGGGGGCGCCCCTACGAGCAGTACTTC.

The chain links TRBV7-2 to TRBJ2-7, with TRBD2 matching over 8 bases. The CDR3 contains 15 residues. Germline V lookup: CDR1 SGHTA, CDR2 FQGNSA. V lost 1 base to trimming and J lost 4 bases; unmatched junction nucleotides: 6. Here the CDR3 DNA reads TGTGCCAGCAGCTTAGAGGCGGGGGGATCTTACGAGCAGTACTTC. It yields the protein CASSLEAGGSYEQYF.

This chain uses TRBV21-1 with TRBJ2-2; the D call in the table, TRBD2, was not verified against the DNA. TRBV21-1 is assigned pseudogene status. There are 16 residues in the CDR3. CDR3 coding DNA: TGTGCCAGCAGCAAAAGGGGACTAGGTTCGGCCGGGGAGCTGTTTTTT. Translated, it gives CASSKRGLGSAGELFF.

This chain links TRBV12-5 with TRBJ2-1; D may be TRBD1 (6 bases). The germline V gene encodes CDR1 LGHNT and CDR2 FRNRAP. The length of the CDR3 is 14 residues. V lost 5 bases, J lost 5 bases, and 13 bases lay in between. The CDR3 sequence: CASGGRTENNEQFF. The CDR3 DNA reads as TGTGCTAGTGGTGGCCGGACAGAAAACAATGAGCAGTTCTTC.

In this sample, this clone turned up a few times. V usage is TRBV6-1 and J usage is TRBJ1-5, with 8 positions matching TRBD1. V lost 5 bases to trimming and J lost 9 bases; unmatched junction nucleotides: 9. The CDR3 loop spans 14 amino acids. CDR1 MNHNS and CDR2 SASEGT come from the germline V gene. This CDR3 is CASSPDRGNRPQHF. In DNA form, the CDR3 reads TGTGCCAGCAGTCCCGACAGGGGTAACCGGCCCCAGCATTTT.

The gene calls are TRBV9 and TRBJ2-5; 7 bases are shared with TRBD1. The ends lost 3 bases at V and 6 bases at J; junction bases unmatched: 8. This CDR3 is 14 amino acids long. CDR1 is SGDLS, CDR2 YYNGEE, per germline. CDR3 in amino acids: CASSAGGQFQTQYF. CDR3 DNA sequence: TGTGCCAGCAGCGCAGGGGGACAATTTCAGACCCAGTACTTC.

This clone appeared many times. The chain is built from TRBV14 and TRBJ1-4; 7 bases agree with TRBD1. CDR1 is SGHDN, CDR2 FVKESK, per germline. The CDR3 is made up of 16 amino acids. With V trimmed by 5 bases and J by 6 bases, 12 bases remained unmatched. The CDR3 coding sequence is TGTGCCAGCAGCGCCAAACGCCTCGGGACAGATGAAAAACTGTTTTTT. This translates into CASSAKRLGTDEKLFF.

The chain recombines TRBV7-2 with TRBJ2-7; 9 nucleotides match TRBD1. CDR3 length: 16 residues. Germline-derived CDR1 and CDR2 are SGHTA and FQGNSA. With V trimmed by 1 base and J by 2 bases, 6 bases remained unmatched. CDR3 region: CASSLVGTGLTYEQYF. The CDR3 DNA reads TGTGCCAGCAGCTTAGTAGGGACAGGGCTTACCTACGAGCAGTACTTC.

The chain has TRBV19 and TRBJ2-5; 7 nucleotides agree with TRBD1. The CDR3 is 14 amino acids. Germline loops: CDR1 LNHDA, CDR2 SQIVND (reference sequence). Germline trimming cut 3 bases from V and 5 bases from J; bases unmatched to any gene: 6. The CDR3 nucleotides are TGTGCCAGTAGTATGTCAAGGGGGCGCGAGACCCAGTACTTC. Amino acid sequence: CASSMSRGRETQYF.

The table lists this clone with a count of one. This chain joins TRBV9 and TRBJ2-1; 8 bases fit TRBD1. The germline gives CDR1 SGDLS, CDR2 YYNGEE. The CDR3 consists of 15 residues. Trimming cost V 0 bases and J 2 bases; bases outside gene matches: 1. In DNA form, the CDR3 reads TGTGCCAGCAGCGTAGAACAGGGGGCCTACAATGAGCAGTTCTTC. It yields the protein CASSVEQGAYNEQFF.

The chain has TRBV5-4 and TRBJ2-3; 15 nucleotides align to TRBD2. Germline V CDR1 and CDR2: SGHNT, YYREEE (reference sequence). The CDR3 sequence is 16 residues long. V lost 6 bases, J lost 6 bases, and 8 bases stayed unmatched. DNA for the CDR3: TGTGCCAGCAAATGGACTAGCGGGGGGGCATCGGATACGCAGTATTTT. It yields the protein CASKWTSGGASDTQYF. Full variable domain (rest looked up from reference TRBV5-4 and TRBJ2-3): ETGVTQSPTHLIKTRGQQVTLRCSSQSGHNTVSWYQQALGQGPQFIFQYYREEENGRGNFPPRFSGLQFPNYSSELNVNALELDDSALYLCASKWTSGGASDTQYFGPGTRLTVL.